These T cell receptor beta chains were read from a single sample in a study of blood T cell repertoires in COVID-19. Assay: immunoSEQ multiplex PCR; the TCRdb copy retains only in-frame clones and omits some. Here the sample spans roughly 250,000 clones, more than 70% being singletons. What was sequenced was peripheral blood. The receptors here all came from a woman in her fifties or sixties with acute or convalescent COVID-19. Each CDR3 is given with its conserved first and last residue. A D gene is named only where the DNA matches it firmly. For some rows the clone size is stated as once, few or many, or as a class when expanded; others skip it.

CDR3nt: TGTGCCAGCAGTTTCGAGGTCAGGGGGACCTATGGCTACACCTTC
CDR3aa: CASSFEVRGTYGYTF
j_gene: TRBJ1-2
v_gene: TRBV27
abundance: -
d_gene: TRBD1

CDR3nt: TGTGCCAGCAGCTTAGGACAGGGAGCCTACAATGAGCAGTTCTTC
CDR3aa: CASSLGQGAYNEQFF
j_gene: TRBJ2-1
v_gene: TRBV7-9
abundance: -
d_gene: TRBD1

CDR3nt: TGTGCCTGGAGTGAAACCGGGACTAGCGGGAGTAAGGCTTACGAGCAGTACTTC
CDR3aa: CAWSETGTSGSKAYEQYF
j_gene: TRBJ2-7
v_gene: TRBV30
abundance: -
d_gene: TRBD2

CDR3nt: TGCGCCAGCAGCCGGGGGACAGATACTAACTATGGCTACACCTTC
CDR3aa: CASSRGTDTNYGYTF
j_gene: TRBJ1-2
v_gene: TRBV5-1
abundance: -
d_gene: TRBD1

CDR3nt: TGCGCCAGCAGTCGTGGGACAGACTACGAGCAGTACTTC
CDR3aa: CASSRGTDYEQYF
j_gene: TRBJ2-7
v_gene: TRBV4-1
abundance: -
d_gene: TRBD1

CDR3nt: TGTGCCAGCAGGAACACAGGGGACTATGGCTACACCTTC
CDR3aa: CASRNTGDYGYTF
j_gene: TRBJ1-2
v_gene: TRBV27
abundance: -
d_gene: TRBD1

CDR3nt: TGTGCCAGCAGCCGGGACACCGATCAGCCCCAGCATTTT
CDR3aa: CASSRDTDQPQHF
j_gene: TRBJ1-5
v_gene: TRBV7-3
abundance: -
d_gene: -

CDR3nt: TGTGCCACCAGTGATTTGGCACAGGGGGCGAACACCGGGGAGCTGTTTTTT
CDR3aa: CATSDLAQGANTGELFF
j_gene: TRBJ2-2
v_gene: TRBV24-1
abundance: -
d_gene: TRBD1

CDR3nt: TGTGCCAGCAGTTGGACACCCAATGGGAATAATGAAAAACTGTTTTTT
CDR3aa: CASSWTPNGNNEKLFF
j_gene: TRBJ1-4
v_gene: TRBV28
abundance: few
d_gene: -

CDR3nt: TGTGCCAGCAGTGAGCAGGGAGGGAATGAAAAACTGTTTTTT
CDR3aa: CASSEQGGNEKLFF
j_gene: TRBJ1-4
v_gene: TRBV2
abundance: -
d_gene: -

CDR3nt: TGTGCCAGCAGTTTCTGGCAGAGGAGCTCCTACAATGAGCAGTTCTTC
CDR3aa: CASSFWQRSSYNEQFF
j_gene: TRBJ2-1
v_gene: TRBV28
abundance: -
d_gene: -

CDR3nt: TGTGCCAGCAGTTTACTCCGAGGCGAGCAGTACTTC
CDR3aa: CASSLLRGEQYF
j_gene: TRBJ2-7
v_gene: TRBV28
abundance: -
d_gene: -

CDR3nt: TGTGCCAGCCTCGCATCCGGGACAGGGAATTCACCCCTCCACTTT
CDR3aa: CASLASGTGNSPLHF
j_gene: TRBJ1-6
v_gene: TRBV2
abundance: many
d_gene: TRBD1

CDR3nt: TGCGCCAGCAGCTCGGCAGGGGGCCTATCCTATAATTCACCCCTCCACTTT
CDR3aa: CASSSAGGLSYNSPLHF
j_gene: TRBJ1-6
v_gene: TRBV5-1
abundance: -
d_gene: TRBD1

CDR3nt: TGTGCCAGCATACCCACAGCTAACTATGGCTACACCTTC
CDR3aa: CASIPTANYGYTF
j_gene: TRBJ1-2
v_gene: TRBV6-5
abundance: -
d_gene: -

CDR3nt: TGTGCCAGCAGCCCCCCGGGACAGGGGAGCAATCAGCCCCAGCATTTT
CDR3aa: CASSPPGQGSNQPQHF
j_gene: TRBJ1-5
v_gene: TRBV16
abundance: -
d_gene: TRBD1

CDR3nt: TGTGCCAGCAGCCGTAGCGGGAGTGGAGATACGCAGTATTTT
CDR3aa: CASSRSGSGDTQYF
j_gene: TRBJ2-3
v_gene: TRBV5-4
abundance: -
d_gene: TRBD2

CDR3nt: TGTGCCAGCAGCTTAGGTGTATCCAGGGCCCCTGAAGCTTTCTTT
CDR3aa: CASSLGVSRAPEAFF
j_gene: TRBJ1-1
v_gene: TRBV7-6
abundance: -
d_gene: -

CDR3nt: TGCGCCAGCAGCTCCGATGGCGGGAACACAGATACGCAGTATTTT
CDR3aa: CASSSDGGNTDTQYF
j_gene: TRBJ2-3
v_gene: TRBV5-1
abundance: -
d_gene: -

CDR3nt: TGTGCCAGCAGCTTTCAGCGGAACTATGGCTACACCTTC
CDR3aa: CASSFQRNYGYTF
j_gene: TRBJ1-2
v_gene: TRBV5-6
abundance: -
d_gene: -

CDR3nt: TGCGCCAGCAGCCAAGATTCTCTCGGCTACACCTTC
CDR3aa: CASSQDSLGYTF
j_gene: TRBJ1-2
v_gene: TRBV4-1
abundance: few
d_gene: -

CDR3nt: TGTGCCAGCAGCTTCAATCGAGATGCTCAGCCCCAGCATTTT
CDR3aa: CASSFNRDAQPQHF
j_gene: TRBJ1-5
v_gene: TRBV7-9
abundance: -
d_gene: -

CDR3nt: TGTGCCAGTAGTAGGACAGAAAAAAGTCAGCCCCAGCATTTT
CDR3aa: CASSRTEKSQPQHF
j_gene: TRBJ1-5
v_gene: TRBV19
abundance: -
d_gene: -

CDR3nt: TGCAGCGTTCTCGCGGTATTCGGCACTGAAGCTTTCTTT
CDR3aa: CSVLAVFGTEAFF
j_gene: TRBJ1-1
v_gene: TRBV29-1
abundance: -
d_gene: -

CDR3nt: TGTGCCAGCAGCCCGGGACAGGGGGGAGACACTGAAGCTTTCTTT
CDR3aa: CASSPGQGGDTEAFF
j_gene: TRBJ1-1
v_gene: TRBV7-9
abundance: -
d_gene: TRBD1

CDR3nt: TGCGCCAGCAGCGAGGCTGCAACTAATGAAAAACTGTTTTTT
CDR3aa: CASSEAATNEKLFF
j_gene: TRBJ1-4
v_gene: TRBV5-1
abundance: once
d_gene: -

CDR3nt: TGCGCCAGCAGCGGGACTAGCGGGAGATGGAGGTACAATGAGCAGTTCTTC
CDR3aa: CASSGTSGRWRYNEQFF
j_gene: TRBJ2-1
v_gene: TRBV5-1
abundance: -
d_gene: TRBD2

CDR3nt: TGTGCCAGCAGCTTACTCGGGGAATATTCACCCCTCCACTTT
CDR3aa: CASSLLGEYSPLHF
j_gene: TRBJ1-6
v_gene: TRBV7-2
abundance: -
d_gene: -

CDR3nt: TGTGCCAGCAGCGACCCGGGACTAGCGAATGAGCAGTTCTTC
CDR3aa: CASSDPGLANEQFF
j_gene: TRBJ2-1
v_gene: TRBV13
abundance: once
d_gene: TRBD2

CDR3nt: TGTGCCAGCAGCTTCTCCCCGTCCGCGGGAGTAGAGCAGTTCTTC
CDR3aa: CASSFSPSAGVEQFF
j_gene: TRBJ2-1
v_gene: TRBV7-3
abundance: once
d_gene: TRBD2

CDR3nt: TGCGCCAGCAGCTTGGTGGCAGGGGGCGCAGATACGCAGTATTTT
CDR3aa: CASSLVAGGADTQYF
j_gene: TRBJ2-3
v_gene: TRBV5-1
abundance: -
d_gene: TRBD1

CDR3nt: TGCGCCAGCAGCCAACGGTTAGCTTCCTACGAGCAGTACTTC
CDR3aa: CASSQRLASYEQYF
j_gene: TRBJ2-7
v_gene: TRBV4-1
abundance: -
d_gene: -

CDR3nt: TGTGCCAGCAGTCGACAGGGGATGCCTGCCCTCTATGGCTACACCTTC
CDR3aa: CASSRQGMPALYGYTF
j_gene: TRBJ1-2
v_gene: TRBV28
abundance: -
d_gene: TRBD1

CDR3nt: TGTGCCAGCAAGGGGACAGGGTGGGGGCAAGAGACCCAGTACTTC
CDR3aa: CASKGTGWGQETQYF
j_gene: TRBJ2-5
v_gene: TRBV27
abundance: once
d_gene: TRBD1

CDR3nt: TGCAGCGTCGGGTCAGCTAATGAAAAACTGTTTTTT
CDR3aa: CSVGSANEKLFF
j_gene: TRBJ1-4
v_gene: TRBV29-1
abundance: -
d_gene: -

CDR3nt: TGTGCCAGCAGTCACCGGGACAGGGGGAAGAACGAGCAGTACTTC
CDR3aa: CASSHRDRGKNEQYF
j_gene: TRBJ2-7
v_gene: TRBV6-5
abundance: -
d_gene: TRBD1

CDR3nt: TGTGCCATCAGAGACAACCCCGGGACAGGGGGTCTGAACACTGAAGCTTTCTTT
CDR3aa: CAIRDNPGTGGLNTEAFF
j_gene: TRBJ1-1
v_gene: TRBV10-3
abundance: -
d_gene: TRBD1

CDR3nt: TGCAGCGTTAACAGGAATGAAAAACTGTTTTTT
CDR3aa: CSVNRNEKLFF
j_gene: TRBJ1-4
v_gene: TRBV20-1
abundance: -
d_gene: -

CDR3nt: TGTGCCAGCTCACCACCTACTAGTTTGCCCGGGGAGCTGTTTTTT
CDR3aa: CASSPPTSLPGELFF
j_gene: TRBJ2-2
v_gene: TRBV18
abundance: once
d_gene: -

CDR3nt: TGTGCCAGCAGCTCTTACAGGGGGCAAAAAGATACGCAGTATTTT
CDR3aa: CASSSYRGQKDTQYF
j_gene: TRBJ2-3
v_gene: TRBV7-2
abundance: -
d_gene: TRBD1

CDR3nt: TGTGCCAGCAGTTTACGGTCCGTCGGAGTCACTGAAGCTTTCTTT
CDR3aa: CASSLRSVGVTEAFF
j_gene: TRBJ1-1
v_gene: TRBV28
abundance: -
d_gene: -

CDR3nt: TGTGTCAGCTCACACGGGACAGGGAAGGAGAGCTATGGCTACACCTTC
CDR3aa: CVSSHGTGKESYGYTF
j_gene: TRBJ1-2
v_gene: TRBV18
abundance: -
d_gene: TRBD1

CDR3nt: TGCGCCAGCAGCCGCACCGGGACAGGGAACTATGGCTACACCTTC
CDR3aa: CASSRTGTGNYGYTF
j_gene: TRBJ1-2
v_gene: TRBV4-3
abundance: -
d_gene: TRBD1

CDR3nt: TGTGCCAGCAGCCCGGGACAGGGGACCTACGAGCAGTACTTC
CDR3aa: CASSPGQGTYEQYF
j_gene: TRBJ2-7
v_gene: TRBV2
abundance: -
d_gene: TRBD1

CDR3nt: TGTGCCAGCAGCTTGTCCGGGACAGGGGCGGGTAGCAATCAGCCCCAGCATTTT
CDR3aa: CASSLSGTGAGSNQPQHF
j_gene: TRBJ1-5
v_gene: TRBV5-8
abundance: -
d_gene: TRBD1

CDR3nt: TGTGCCAGCAGGAAGGCAGGGATCCTTGGCTACACCTTC
CDR3aa: CASRKAGILGYTF
j_gene: TRBJ1-2
v_gene: TRBV28
abundance: -
d_gene: -

CDR3nt: TGTGCCAGTAGTTCCCGGACTAGCAATAAACCGGCGGAGACCCAGTACTTC
CDR3aa: CASSSRTSNKPAETQYF
j_gene: TRBJ2-5
v_gene: TRBV19
abundance: once
d_gene: TRBD2

CDR3nt: TGTGCCAGCTCACTCGCCGGGAGTCTGAGGCATTCACCCCTCCACTTT
CDR3aa: CASSLAGSLRHSPLHF
j_gene: TRBJ1-6
v_gene: TRBV18
abundance: -
d_gene: -

CDR3nt: TGTGCCAGCTCGCACGGACAGAACCAAGAGACCCAGTACTTC
CDR3aa: CASSHGQNQETQYF
j_gene: TRBJ2-5
v_gene: TRBV18
abundance: -
d_gene: -

CDR3nt: TGTGCCAGCAGCTTTGGGGACAGGGCTAACTATGGCTACACCTTC
CDR3aa: CASSFGDRANYGYTF
j_gene: TRBJ1-2
v_gene: TRBV7-2
abundance: -
d_gene: TRBD1

CDR3nt: TGTGCCAGCAGCTTGGAGGGGCGGGCTTTCTTT
CDR3aa: CASSLEGRAFF
j_gene: TRBJ1-1
v_gene: TRBV5-6
abundance: -
d_gene: -

CDR3nt: TGTGCCAGCAGTCCGCTAGCGGGAGTAGGTAGAGAGACCCAGTACTTC
CDR3aa: CASSPLAGVGRETQYF
j_gene: TRBJ2-5
v_gene: TRBV9
abundance: -
d_gene: TRBD2

CDR3nt: TGCGCCAGCAGCTTCGCCGGGACTAGTTCCGATGAGCAGTTCTTC
CDR3aa: CASSFAGTSSDEQFF
j_gene: TRBJ2-1
v_gene: TRBV5-1
abundance: -
d_gene: TRBD2

CDR3nt: TGTGCCAGCAGCTCCTCCCGGAGCACTGAAGCTTTCTTT
CDR3aa: CASSSSRSTEAFF
j_gene: TRBJ1-1
v_gene: TRBV9
abundance: -
d_gene: -

CDR3nt: TGTGCCAGCAGTTGGGACAGGTTAACCTACGAGCAGTACTTC
CDR3aa: CASSWDRLTYEQYF
j_gene: TRBJ2-7
v_gene: TRBV6-2/TRBV6-3
abundance: once
d_gene: TRBD1